These 14 T cell receptor beta chains share one sample of origin, sequenced in a study of blood T cell repertoires in COVID-19. Measured with immunoSEQ multiplex PCR; TCRdb has only the in-frame clones, and not every one. The data show about 71,000 clones, 83% seen once. Sequencing input: peripheral blood. These receptors came from a man aged 30 to 45 with COVID-19, enrolled during active disease.

The rearrangement links TRBV19 to TRBJ1-2; D may be TRBD1 (6 bases). Germline V gives CDR1 LNHDA, CDR2 SQIVND (reference sequence). V gave up 8 bases and J gave up 5 bases, with 18 bases separating them. The CDR3 sequence is 14 residues long. The chain's CDR3 is CASQPGPGVYGYTF. The DNA for the CDR3 is TGTGCCAGTCAGCCGGGTCCAGGGGTTTATGGCTACACCTTC.

The chain employs TRBV7-2 and TRBJ2-2; TRBD1 is a possible D gene (6 bases). There are 15 residues in the CDR3. Germline V gene sequence: CDR1 SGHTA, CDR2 FQGNSA. Trimming removed 5 bases from V and 0 bases from J, with 10 bases in between. This CDR3 is CASSPQGTNTGELFF. In DNA form, the CDR3 reads TGTGCCAGCAGCCCACAGGGTACGAACACCGGGGAGCTGTTTTTT.

The chain uses TRBV4-1 and TRBJ1-1; a weak D match, TRBD1 (5 bases). Trimming took 0 bases from V and 5 from J, leaving 10 bases between them. The V gene's germline CDR1 is MGHRA and CDR2 YSYEKL. This CDR3 has 14 residues. This chain's CDR3 is CASSQEPGTTEAFF. The DNA for the CDR3 is TGCGCCAGCAGCCAAGAACCCGGGACTACTGAAGCTTTCTTT.

This chain uses TRBV5-1 with TRBJ2-3; 8 nucleotides align to TRBD2. Germline V lookup: CDR1 SGHRS, CDR2 YFSETQ. This CDR3 region has 12 residues. With V trimmed by 5 bases and J by 6 bases, 2 bases remained unmatched. In DNA, the CDR3 is TGCGCCAGCAGACCGGGAGGGGATACGCAGTATTTT. Translating it yields CASRPGGDTQYF.

The chain employs TRBV5-5 and TRBJ1-5; D call uncertain. Looked up from germline, CDR1 is SGHKS and CDR2 is YYEKEE (reference sequence). The germline V and J ends were trimmed by 1 base and 3 bases, with 8 bases remaining between them. CDR3 length equals 14 residues. In nucleotides, the CDR3 is TGTGCCAGCAGCTTGCCGGGTTCCAATCAGCCCCAGCATTTT. It translates to CASSLPGSNQPQHF.

V and J are TRBV9 and TRBJ1-2; D is perhaps TRBD1 (6 bases). V was trimmed by 0 bases and J by 4 bases, leaving 10 bases between them. Germline V CDR1 and CDR2: SGDLS, YYNGEE. CDR3 size: 14 residues. The CDR3 loop is CASSVGWDIYGYTF. The CDR3 nucleotides read TGTGCCAGCAGCGTAGGGTGGGACATCTATGGCTACACCTTC.

The rearrangement uses TRBV30 and TRBJ1-1; no clear D gene. Trimming pared 1 base from V and 3 bases from J, leaving 9 bases between. The CDR3 spans 13 residues. Looked up from germline, CDR1 is GTSNPN and CDR2 is SVGIG (reference sequence). The chain's CDR3 is CAWSGSGDTEAFF. Written as DNA, the CDR3 is TGTGCCTGGAGTGGCTCCGGGGACACTGAAGCTTTCTTT. The variable domain in full, with the rest retrieved from reference TRBV30 and TRBJ1-1, is SQTIHQWPATLVQPVGSPLSLECTVEGTSNPNLYWYRQAAGRGLQLLFYSVGIGQISSEVPQNLSASRPQDRQFILSSKKLLLSDSGFYLCAWSGSGDTEAFFGQGTRLTVV.

The rearrangement links TRBV30 to TRBJ1-2; D call uncertain. The germline gives CDR1 GTSNPN, CDR2 SVGIG (reference sequence). CDR3 size: 12 residues. As DNA, the CDR3 is TGTGCACTGGAGGAGGGAGGCTATGGCTACACCTTC. It translates to CALEEGGYGYTF.

This clone was observed a single time. This rearrangement joins TRBV6-2 or TRBV6-3 to TRBJ2-3, with TRBD1 identical over 7 bases. The CDR3 loop spans 15 amino acids. Germline loops: CDR1 MNHEY, CDR2 SVGEGT. Unmatched junction bases numbered 7, after V lost 4 bases and J lost 3 bases. CDR3 amino acids: CASSWKGQSTDTQYF. In DNA form, the CDR3 reads TGTGCCAGCAGTTGGAAGGGACAGAGTACAGATACGCAGTATTTT.

V gene TRBV5-5 combines with J gene TRBJ2-7; D is unresolved. V was trimmed by 0 bases and J by 4 bases, leaving 20 bases between them. Germline V gene lookup returns CDR1 SGHKS and CDR2 YYEKEE (reference sequence). The CDR3 is 17 amino acids. CDR3: CASSLEIGLVATYEQYF. CDR3 nucleotide sequence: TGTGCCAGCAGCTTGGAGATTGGTTTGGTAGCAACGTACGAGCAGTACTTC. Using reference TRBV5-5 and TRBJ2-7 for the parts outside the CDR3, the full variable domain is DAGVTQSPTHLIKTRGQQVTLRCSPISGHKSVSWYQQVLGQGPQFIFQYYEKEERGRGNFPDRFSARQFPNYSSELNVNALLLGDSALYLCASSLEIGLVATYEQYFGPGTRLTVT.

V usage is TRBV6-2 or TRBV6-3 and J usage is TRBJ1-5; weak D call: TRBD1 (6 bases). Deletions cut 5 bases from V and 0 bases from J, with 11 bases between. The length of the CDR3 is 15 residues. CDR1 MNHEY and CDR2 SVGEGT come from the germline V gene. The CDR3 bases are TGTGCCAGCAGTAGAGGGACATTTAGCAATCAGCCCCAGCATTTT. It translates to CASSRGTFSNQPQHF.

This rearrangement joins TRBV7-2 to TRBJ1-1; tentatively, D is TRBD1 (5 bases). The CDR3 extends over 13 amino acids. Trimming stripped 3 bases from V and 4 bases from J, with 9 bases between. Germline CDR1 reads SGHTA; CDR2 reads FQGNSA. CDR3 in DNA: TGTGCCAGCAGCTTGGGGCCTCTCACTGAAGCTTTCTTT. Its translation: CASSLGPLTEAFF.

This chain links TRBV15 with TRBJ2-7; 7 nucleotides agree with TRBD1. Trimming removed 0 bases from V and 1 base from J; junction bases left unmatched: 3. CDR1 and CDR2 from the germline V gene are LNHNV and YYDKDF (reference sequence). CDR3 length equals 15 residues. The CDR3 nucleotides are TGTGCCACCAGCAGAGATAGGGGACAGTCCTACGAGCAGTACTTC. This encodes CATSRDRGQSYEQYF. Drawing the rest from reference TRBV15 and TRBJ2-7, the complete variable domain is DAMVIQNPRYQVTQFGKPVTLSCSQTLNHNVMYWYQQKSSQAPKLLFHYYDKDFNNEADTPDNFQSRRPNTSFCFLDIRSPGLGDTAMYLCATSRDRGQSYEQYFGPGTRLTVT.

The rearrangement links TRBV2 to TRBJ1-1; D gene uncertain. Trimming removed 9 bases from V and 1 base from J, with 6 bases in between. The germline CDR1 and CDR2 sequences are SNHLY and FYNNEI. This CDR3 has 11 residues. In DNA form, the CDR3 reads TGTGCCAGGACGGGGAACACTGAAGCTTTCTTT. Residues: CARTGNTEAFF.